The 24 T cell receptor beta chains given below trace back to one sample, sequenced in a study of T cell responses to AZD1222 COVID-19 vaccine. Assay used: immunoSEQ multiplex PCR; TCRdb lists only in-frame clones, some missing. The repertoire holds around 180,000 clones, with around 86% as singletons. Sequencing used peripheral blood, obtained on day 0 of MenACWY control vaccination. These receptors were obtained from an adult in good health.

J is TRBJ1-4 and V is TRBV9; TRBD1 matches at 7 bases. The CDR3 length is 15 residues. With V trimmed by 4 bases and J by 1 base, 4 bases remained unmatched. CDR1 is SGDLS, CDR2 YYNGEE, per germline. CDR3 bases: TGTGCCAGCAGCACTCAGGGGGTAACTAATGAAAAACTGTTTTTT. It codes for CASSTQGVTNEKLFF.

The V call is TRBV6-2 or TRBV6-3, the J call TRBJ1-2; D remains ambiguous. The germline gives CDR1 MNHEY, CDR2 SVGEGT. Trimming removed 6 bases at V and 7 bases at J, with 12 bases between. The CDR3 length is 12 residues. The CDR3 reads CASSPQWRGYTF. The CDR3 DNA is TGTGCCAGCAGCCCCCAATGGCGTGGCTACACCTTC.

The gene calls are TRBV7-9 and TRBJ2-1; TRBD2 aligns across 11 bases. The CDR3 spans 16 residues. Germline values: CDR1 SEHNR, CDR2 FQNEAQ (reference sequence). The junction had 8 bases not matched to a gene; V was cut back by 5 bases and J by 5 bases. Here the CDR3 DNA reads TGTGCCAGCAGCCCCAATAGCGGGGGGGCAGACAATGAGCAGTTCTTC. Its translation: CASSPNSGGADNEQFF.

V gene TRBV19 combines with J gene TRBJ1-1; unclear D gene. CDR1 and CDR2 (germline): LNHDA, SQIVND (reference sequence). The CDR3 has 12 residues. The V end was cut by 1 base, the J end by 6 bases, with 6 bases between. CDR3: CASSIGPSEAFF. Here the CDR3 DNA reads TGTGCCAGTAGTATAGGCCCATCTGAAGCTTTCTTT.

This clone was observed a handful of times. This chain links TRBV6-5 with TRBJ1-1, with D possibly being TRBD1 (5 bases). CDR1 and CDR2 from the germline V gene are MNHEY and SVGAGI. CDR3 length equals 13 residues. The germline V and J ends were trimmed by 2 bases and 4 bases, with 8 bases remaining between them. In nucleotides, the CDR3 is TGTGCCAGCAGTTACGGGGGGGGCACTGAAGCTTTCTTT. It translates to CASSYGGGTEAFF.

The CDR3 region is CASSGSGGVYEQYF. DNA for the CDR3: TGCGCCAGCAGTGGTAGCGGGGGTGTCTACGAGCAGTACTTC. This chain links TRBV10-2 with TRBJ2-7; TRBD2 matches 9 bases. Per germline, CDR1 WSHSY and CDR2 SAAADI. V dropped 4 bases and J dropped 3; count of bases not matched to a gene: 4. The CDR3 has 14 amino acids.

For the CDR3, the DNA is TGTGCCAGCAGCCCATGGGACGGCAGCTATGGCTACACCTTC. Amino acids: CASSPWDGSYGYTF. J is TRBJ1-2 and V is TRBV9; a weak D match, TRBD1 (5 bases). CDR1 is SGDLS and CDR2 is YYNGEE in the germline V gene. The length of the CDR3 is 14 residues. V was trimmed by 4 bases and J by 4 bases, leaving 14 bases between them.

This chain links TRBV7-9 with TRBJ1-4; TRBD1 matches 7 bases. The V segment lost 6 bases and the J segment 2 bases; nucleotides outside the gene matches: 6. Germline V gives CDR1 SEHNR, CDR2 FQNEAQ (reference sequence). This CDR3 region has 15 residues. CDR3 coding DNA: TGTGCCAGCAGGCAGACAGGGCTTACTAATGAAAAACTGTTTTTT. Its protein product is CASRQTGLTNEKLFF.

The chain links TRBV5-4 to TRBJ1-1, with D perhaps TRBD1 (6 bases). In germline, CDR1 is SGHNT, CDR2 YYREEE (reference sequence). Trimming took 4 bases from V and 7 from J, leaving 23 bases between them. This CDR3 has 16 amino acids. The CDR3 sequence is CASSRGGSLQSIEAFF. As DNA, the CDR3 is TGTGCCAGCAGCCGGGGGGGCAGTCTGCAATCGATTGAAGCTTTCTTT.

The genes are TRBV30 and TRBJ1-2; D remains unclear. Trimming removed 5 bases from V and 8 bases from J, with 21 bases in between. Germline V lookup: CDR1 GTSNPN, CDR2 SVGIG (reference sequence). CDR3 length equals 14 residues. The CDR3 here is CAWVAGEAAGGYTF. DNA of the CDR3: TGTGCCTGGGTCGCCGGTGAGGCCGCGGGAGGCTACACCTTC.

The chain recombines TRBV7-9 with TRBJ2-1; possible D gene TRBD2, 6 bases. The CDR3 is 15 residues long. Deletions cut 5 bases from V and 8 bases from J, with 19 bases between. Germline V gene lookup returns CDR1 SEHNR and CDR2 FQNEAQ (reference sequence). In nucleotides, the CDR3 is TGTGCCAGCAGCCCTAGCGTCTTTGACGGGTATGAGCAGTTCTTC. This codes for CASSPSVFDGYEQFF.

A remark on this clone: The same CDR3 can be traced to other DNA sequences in this sample. The J gene is TRBJ2-1, the V gene TRBV5-4; no reliable D call. Between the trimmed V and J ends, which lost 5 bases and 0 bases, there was a span of 12 bases. From germline, CDR1 is SGHNT and CDR2 YYREEE (reference sequence). The CDR3 loop spans 15 amino acids. The CDR3: CASSLDTRSYNEQFF. CDR3 in DNA: TGTGCCAGCAGTCTAGATACCCGCTCCTACAATGAGCAGTTCTTC.

The DNA of the CDR3 is TGTGCCAGCAGTTTCTACCGCACAGATACGCAGTATTTT. It yields the protein CASSFYRTDTQYF. The rearrangement links TRBV12-3 or TRBV12-4 to TRBJ2-3; D unresolved. Trimming shortened V by 3 bases and J by 1 base, and 5 bases separated the two germline ends. The CDR3 consists of 13 residues.

The rearrangement joins TRBV27 to TRBJ2-7; D ambiguous. Per germline, CDR1 MNHEY and CDR2 SMNVEV (reference sequence). Deletions cut 3 bases from V and 3 bases from J, with 12 bases between. This CDR3 contains 14 residues. CDR3 DNA: TGTGCCAGCAGTTTGAGCTGGCAGATCTACGAGCAGTACTTC. Its protein is CASSLSWQIYEQYF.

CDR3 residues: CASSNGDYGYTF. Written as DNA, the CDR3 is TGTGCCAGCAGTAACGGCGACTATGGCTACACCTTC. The chain recombines TRBV27 with TRBJ1-2; D remains unclear. V dropped 5 bases and J dropped 3 bases, with 7 bases sitting between them. The CDR3 loop spans 12 amino acids. Germline CDR1 and CDR2: MNHEY and SMNVEV (reference sequence).

V usage is TRBV29-1 and J usage is TRBJ2-7, with TRBD1 matching 7 bases. Germline-derived CDR1 and CDR2 are SQVTM and ANQGSEA. The CDR3 is made up of 12 amino acids. With V trimmed by 8 bases and J by 2 bases, 6 bases remained unmatched. The CDR3 sequence: CSIRQGPYEQYF. The CDR3 DNA follows: TGCAGCATACGACAGGGCCCCTACGAGCAGTACTTC.

This clone has a single count. This chain links TRBV19 with TRBJ2-1; 9 nucleotides agree with TRBD2. There are 15 residues in the CDR3. With 6 bases clipped from V and 10 bases from J, the junction kept 13 bases outside the gene matches. Germline CDR1 is LNHDA and CDR2 is SQIVND (reference sequence). This CDR3 is CASSPPAGGTAEQFF. The CDR3 DNA reads as TGTGCCAGTAGCCCTCCAGCGGGGGGTACCGCGGAGCAGTTCTTC. The full variable domain, completed using reference TRBV19 and TRBJ2-1, is DGGITQSPKYLFRKEGQNVTLSCEQNLNHDAMYWYRQDPGQGLRLIYYSQIVNDFQKGDIAEGYSVSREKKESFPLTVTSAQKNPTAFYLCASSPPAGGTAEQFFGPGTRLTVL.

The chain's CDR3 is CASSWMGLAGTTDTQYF. CDR3 coding DNA: TGTGCCAGCAGCTGGATGGGTTTAGCGGGGACCACAGATACGCAGTATTTT. J is TRBJ2-3 and V is TRBV5-4, with 8 bases matching TRBD2. V shed 3 bases and J 2 bases; nucleotides not matched to a gene: 11. The CDR3 length is 17 residues. Germline V gene lookup returns CDR1 SGHNT and CDR2 YYREEE (reference sequence).

The CDR3, as DNA: TGTGCTAGTGGTTTGGTTCCCCCGGGGAATGAGCAGTTCTTC. Translating it yields CASGLVPPGNEQFF. V is TRBV12-5 and J is TRBJ2-1; D might be TRBD2 (5 bases). Germline V gives CDR1 LGHNT, CDR2 FRNRAP. The CDR3 length is 14 residues. Trimming removed 0 bases at V and 7 bases at J, with 10 bases between.

This clone was detected only a few times. The CDR3 DNA follows: TGTGCCATCAGTGATAGACAGGTCCGCACCGGGGAGCTGTTTTTT. Amino acids: CAISDRQVRTGELFF. V gene TRBV10-3 combines with J gene TRBJ2-2; D possibly corresponds to TRBD1 (6 bases). The length of the CDR3 is 15 residues. Germline lookup yields CDR1 ENHRY and CDR2 SYGVKD. V was cut by 3 bases and J by 4 bases, with 12 bases left in between.

This clone has only a few counts. J is TRBJ1-5 and V is TRBV7-9; a possible D gene is TRBD1 (5 bases). V was pared by 8 bases and J by 7 bases, with 12 bases between. This CDR3 contains 12 residues. Germline V gives CDR1 SEHNR, CDR2 FQNEAQ (reference sequence). The CDR3 coding sequence is TGTGCCAGCGGGCGGGGGGAACAGCCCCAGCATTTT. Amino acids: CASGRGEQPQHF.

The chain combines TRBV6-2 or TRBV6-3 with TRBJ1-1; maybe TRBD1 (6 bases). Trimming cost V 3 bases and J 4 bases, with 9 bases left between them. The germline gives CDR1 MNHEY, CDR2 SVGEGT. The CDR3 runs 13 residues. The CDR3 DNA sequence: TGTGCCAGCAGTTATCTGGGGGCCACTGAAGCTTTCTTT. As protein: CASSYLGATEAFF.

This chain uses TRBV4-1 with TRBJ1-2; TRBD1 matches at 9 bases. The CDR3 consists of 15 residues. V lost 4 bases, J lost 2 bases, and 5 bases stayed unmatched. Germline V gene lookup returns CDR1 MGHRA and CDR2 YSYEKL. CDR3 region: CASSPRDRENYGYTF. The CDR3 DNA sequence: TGCGCCAGCAGCCCGCGGGACAGGGAAAACTATGGCTACACCTTC.

The chain joins TRBV5-1 to TRBJ2-1, with 10 positions matching TRBD2. CDR3 length equals 16 residues. The germline gives CDR1 SGHRS, CDR2 YFSETQ. The ends lost 5 bases at V and 1 base at J; junction bases unmatched: 6. The CDR3 reads CASRLAGSDSYNEQFF. Here the CDR3 DNA reads TGCGCCAGCAGACTAGCGGGGAGTGATTCCTACAATGAGCAGTTCTTC.